This T cell receptor (beta chain) is drawn from a study of control samples from healthy donors and cancer patients. CDR1 SQVTM and CDR2 ANQGSEA come from the germline V gene. Trimming shortened V by 4 bases and J by 5 bases, and 11 bases separated the two germline ends. The CDR3 runs to 13 residues. Produced via immunoSEQ multiplex PCR; TCRdb's table is partial and in-frame only. The sample holds approximately 46,000 clones, over 75% seen once. The genes are TRBV29-1 and TRBJ1-4; no firm D call. This receptor was obtained from a woman aged 55-69 years with lung cancer. The source material was PBMCs. The CDR3 spells CSVVGQTNEKLFF. DNA of the CDR3: TGCAGCGTTGTGGGCCAGACGAATGAAAAACTGTTTTTT. Complete variable domain (other parts from reference TRBV29-1 and TRBJ1-4): SAVISQKPSRDICQRGTSLTIQCQVDSQVTMMFWYRQQPGQSLTLIATANQGSEATYESGFVIDKFPISRPNLTFSTLTVSNMSPEDSSIYLCSVVGQTNEKLFFGSGTQLSVL.